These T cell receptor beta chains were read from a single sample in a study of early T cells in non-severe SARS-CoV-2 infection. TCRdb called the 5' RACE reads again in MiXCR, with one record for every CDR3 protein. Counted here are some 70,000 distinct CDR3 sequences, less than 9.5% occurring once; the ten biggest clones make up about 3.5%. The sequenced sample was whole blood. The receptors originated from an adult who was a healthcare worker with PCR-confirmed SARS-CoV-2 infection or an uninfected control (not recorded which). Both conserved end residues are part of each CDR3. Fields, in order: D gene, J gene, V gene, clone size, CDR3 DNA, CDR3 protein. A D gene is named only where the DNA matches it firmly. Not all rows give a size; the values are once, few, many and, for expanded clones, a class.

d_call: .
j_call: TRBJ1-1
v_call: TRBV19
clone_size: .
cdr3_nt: TGTGCCAGTAGTGACAACCATGGGGACGCTTTCTTT
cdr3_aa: CASSDNHGDAFF

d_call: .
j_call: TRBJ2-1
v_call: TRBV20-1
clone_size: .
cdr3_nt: TGCAGTGCTTATCGGGCCCTAGGGGGAACCTACAATGAGCAGTTCTTC
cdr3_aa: CSAYRALGGTYNEQFF

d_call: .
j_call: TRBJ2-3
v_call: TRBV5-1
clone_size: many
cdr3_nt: TGCGCCAGCAGCTTAAATAGCAGGCTGGATACGCAGTATTTT
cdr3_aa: CASSLNSRLDTQYF

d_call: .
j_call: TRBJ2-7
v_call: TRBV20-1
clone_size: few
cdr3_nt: TGCAGTGCTAGCCAGGGCGCCGGGAGCTACGAGCAGTACTTC
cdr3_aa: CSASQGAGSYEQYF

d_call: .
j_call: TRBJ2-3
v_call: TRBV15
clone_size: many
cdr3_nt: TGTGCCACCAGCAGGGCAACCCATACCAGCACAGATACGCAGTATTTT
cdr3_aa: CATSRATHTSTDTQYF

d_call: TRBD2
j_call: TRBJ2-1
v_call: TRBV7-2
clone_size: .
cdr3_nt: TGTGCCAGCAGCTTATCTGGGGCGGGAGGCGTAAATGAGCAGTTCTTC
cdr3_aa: CASSLSGAGGVNEQFF

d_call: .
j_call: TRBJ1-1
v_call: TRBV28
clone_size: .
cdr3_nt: TGTGCCAGCAGTTTACCGGGGGTATTGGGCACTGAAGCTTTCTTT
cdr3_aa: CASSLPGVLGTEAFF

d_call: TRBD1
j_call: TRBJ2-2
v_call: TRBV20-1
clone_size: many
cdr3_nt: TGCAGTTCAACAGGGGAACAGAACACCGGGGAGCTGTTTTTT
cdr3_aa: CSSTGEQNTGELFF

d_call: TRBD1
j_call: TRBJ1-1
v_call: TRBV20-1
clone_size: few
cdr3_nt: TGCAGTGCCCCCGGGCAGGGGGCCGTGGGGGCTTTCTTT
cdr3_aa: CSAPGQGAVGAFF

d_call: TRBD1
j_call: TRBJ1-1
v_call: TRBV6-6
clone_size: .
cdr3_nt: TGTGCCAGCAGTACGGACAGGGAAACTGAAGCTTTCTTT
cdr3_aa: CASSTDRETEAFF

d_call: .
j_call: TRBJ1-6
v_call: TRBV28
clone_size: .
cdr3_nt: TGTGCCAGCAGTTCATCACGGGGGGGCCGAAATTCACCCCTCCACTTT
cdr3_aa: CASSSSRGGRNSPLHF

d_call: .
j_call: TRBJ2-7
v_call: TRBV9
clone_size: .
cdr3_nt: TGTGCCAGCAGCGTCGTACAGGGCGACGAGCAGTACTTC
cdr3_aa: CASSVVQGDEQYF

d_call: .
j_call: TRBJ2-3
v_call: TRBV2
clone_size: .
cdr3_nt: TGTGCCAGCAGTGCCCCAGATACGCAGTATTTT
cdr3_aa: CASSAPDTQYF

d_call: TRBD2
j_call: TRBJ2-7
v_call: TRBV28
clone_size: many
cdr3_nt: TGTGCCAGCAGTGCCTCTAAAACGGGACTAGACTACGAGCAGTACTTC
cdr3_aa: CASSASKTGLDYEQYF

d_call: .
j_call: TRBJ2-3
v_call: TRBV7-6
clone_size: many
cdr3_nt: TGTGCCAGCAGCTTACCTAGCACAGATACGCAGTATTTT
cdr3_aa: CASSLPSTDTQYF

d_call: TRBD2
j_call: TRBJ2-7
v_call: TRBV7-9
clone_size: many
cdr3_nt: TGTGCCAGCAGCTTAGACGCGGGAGTAAACGAGCAGTACTTC
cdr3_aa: CASSLDAGVNEQYF

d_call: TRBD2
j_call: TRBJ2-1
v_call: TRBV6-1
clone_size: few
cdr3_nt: TGTGCCAGCAGTGGCCTTAGCGGGAGCTACAATGAGCAGTTCTTC
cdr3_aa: CASSGLSGSYNEQFF

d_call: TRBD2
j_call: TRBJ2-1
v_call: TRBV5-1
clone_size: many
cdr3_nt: TGCGCCACTCGATTGACTAGCGGGTTCTCCTACAATGAGCAGTTCTTC
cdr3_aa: CATRLTSGFSYNEQFF

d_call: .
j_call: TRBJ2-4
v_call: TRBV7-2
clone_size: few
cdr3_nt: TGTGCCAGCAGCGCAGTCGGGATTCAGTACTTC
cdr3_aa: CASSAVGIQYF

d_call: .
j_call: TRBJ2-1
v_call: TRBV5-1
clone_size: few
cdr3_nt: TGCGCCAGCAGCTTCGAGGGCCTCGCCTACAATGAGCAGTTCTTC
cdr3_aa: CASSFEGLAYNEQFF

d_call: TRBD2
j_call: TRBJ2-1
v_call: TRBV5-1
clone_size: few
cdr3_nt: TGCGCCAGCAGCAGGGGTTCGAGCGGGAGTGCGGATGAGCAGTTCTTC
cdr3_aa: CASSRGSSGSADEQFF

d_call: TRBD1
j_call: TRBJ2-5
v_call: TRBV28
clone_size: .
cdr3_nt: TGTGCCAGCAGCCCTGGGACAGGGGGCTGGGAGACCCAGTACTTC
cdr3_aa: CASSPGTGGWETQYF

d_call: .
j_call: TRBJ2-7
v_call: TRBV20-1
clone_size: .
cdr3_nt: TGCAGTGCTTTCGTGCGGGAAAGCGAGCAGTACTTC
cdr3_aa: CSAFVRESEQYF

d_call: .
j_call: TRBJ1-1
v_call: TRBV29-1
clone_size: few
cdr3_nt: TGCAGCGTTAACCAACAGGGCACTGAAGCTTTCTTT
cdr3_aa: CSVNQQGTEAFF

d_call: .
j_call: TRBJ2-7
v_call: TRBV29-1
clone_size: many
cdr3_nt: TGCAGCGTAGCTAGCGACTACGAGCAGTACTTC
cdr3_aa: CSVASDYEQYF

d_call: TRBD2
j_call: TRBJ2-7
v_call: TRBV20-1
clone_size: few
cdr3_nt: TGCAGTGCTAGACCGTTAGCGGGAGGCTCCTACGAGCAGTACTTC
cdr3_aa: CSARPLAGGSYEQYF

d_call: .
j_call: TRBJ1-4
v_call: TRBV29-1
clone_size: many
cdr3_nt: TGCAGCGCGATCTGGGACGGCTCTAATGAAAAACTGTTTTTT
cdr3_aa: CSAIWDGSNEKLFF

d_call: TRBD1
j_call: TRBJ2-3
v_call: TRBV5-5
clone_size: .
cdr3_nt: TGTGCCAGCAGCCTGGGACAGCCCACCACAGATACGCAGTATTTT
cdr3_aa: CASSLGQPTTDTQYF

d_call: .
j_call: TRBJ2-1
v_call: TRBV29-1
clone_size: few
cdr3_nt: TGCAGCGTTGAAGATTGGGGCACATATGAGCAGTTCTTC
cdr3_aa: CSVEDWGTYEQFF

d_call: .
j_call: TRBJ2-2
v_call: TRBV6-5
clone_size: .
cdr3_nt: TGTGCCAGCAGTTACTCTAGCGGGAACACCGGGGAGCTGTTTTTT
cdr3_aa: CASSYSSGNTGELFF

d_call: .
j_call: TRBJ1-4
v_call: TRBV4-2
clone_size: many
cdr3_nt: TGTGCCAGCAGCCCGGGATCAACAGGGCTGACCCCCGACCCAGATGAAAAACTGTTTTTT
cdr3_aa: CASSPGSTGLTPDPDEKLFF

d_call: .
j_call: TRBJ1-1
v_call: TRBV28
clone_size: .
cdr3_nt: TGTGCCAGCAGTTTACCCCGGGGGGGTGGGACTGAAGCTTTCTTT
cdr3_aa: CASSLPRGGGTEAFF

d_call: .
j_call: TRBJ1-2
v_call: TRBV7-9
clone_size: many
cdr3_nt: TGTGCCAGCAGCTCCAAGGGGCCCACCGAGAACACCTTC
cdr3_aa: CASSSKGPTENTF

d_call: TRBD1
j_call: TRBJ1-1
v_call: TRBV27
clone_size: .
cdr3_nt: TGTGCCAGCAGTTTATCGCAGGGGGCGCAAGCTTTCTTT
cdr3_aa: CASSLSQGAQAFF

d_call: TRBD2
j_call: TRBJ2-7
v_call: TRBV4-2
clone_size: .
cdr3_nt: TGTGCCAGCAGCCGTGACTGGGGGACTAGCGGGAAAACCTACGAGCAGTACTTC
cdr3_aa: CASSRDWGTSGKTYEQYF

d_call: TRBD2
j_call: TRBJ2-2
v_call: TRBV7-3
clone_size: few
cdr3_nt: TGTGCCAGCAGCTTAGGCGGGGTAGCGGGAACCGGGGAGCTGTTTTTT
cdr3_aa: CASSLGGVAGTGELFF

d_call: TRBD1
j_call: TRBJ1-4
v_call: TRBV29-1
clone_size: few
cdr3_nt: TGCAGCGCTCCGGACAGGGCCAGTGAAAAACTGTTTTTT
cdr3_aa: CSAPDRASEKLFF

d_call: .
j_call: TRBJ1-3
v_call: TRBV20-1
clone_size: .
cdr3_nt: TGCAGTGCTAGACCCCATGGATCTGGAAACACCATATATTTT
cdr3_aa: CSARPHGSGNTIYF

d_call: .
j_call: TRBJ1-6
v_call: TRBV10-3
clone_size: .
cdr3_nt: TGTGCCATCAGTGGGAACGCTGAGGAAAAGGCCCTCCACTTT
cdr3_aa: CAISGNAEEKALHF

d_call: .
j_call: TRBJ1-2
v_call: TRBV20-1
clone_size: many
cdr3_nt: TGCAGTGCTAGGGGACCTCGACAGCGCAACAACTATGGCTACACCTTC
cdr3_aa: CSARGPRQRNNYGYTF

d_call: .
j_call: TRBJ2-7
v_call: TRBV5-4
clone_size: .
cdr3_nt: TGTGCCAGCAGCTTGGGGGGCCCTACAGCTTACGAGCAGTACTTC
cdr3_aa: CASSLGGPTAYEQYF

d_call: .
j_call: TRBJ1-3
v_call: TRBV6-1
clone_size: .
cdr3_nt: TGTGCCAGCAGTGTTGGGGGGACTTACTCTGGAAACACCATATATTTT
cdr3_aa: CASSVGGTYSGNTIYF

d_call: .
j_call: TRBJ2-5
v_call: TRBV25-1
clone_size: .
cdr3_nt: TGTGCCACCAGGGTAGGCCAAGAGACCCAGTACTTC
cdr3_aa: CATRVGQETQYF

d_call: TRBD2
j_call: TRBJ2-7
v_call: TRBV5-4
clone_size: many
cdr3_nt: TGTGCCAGCAGCCGCGGGGGAGCGGTTAGCTCCTACGAGCAGTACTTC
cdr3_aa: CASSRGGAVSSYEQYF

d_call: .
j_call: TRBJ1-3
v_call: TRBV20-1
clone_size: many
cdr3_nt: TGCAGTGCTAGCTACAGGGAAGCTGAAAACACCATATATTTT
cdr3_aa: CSASYREAENTIYF

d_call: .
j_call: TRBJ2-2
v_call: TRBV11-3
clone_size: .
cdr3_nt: TGTGCCAGCAGCTTGAGCAGAGACGGGGAGCTGTTTTTT
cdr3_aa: CASSLSRDGELFF

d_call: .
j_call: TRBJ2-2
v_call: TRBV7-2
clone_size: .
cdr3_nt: TGTGCCAGCAGCTTAGCTTTGGGGAACACCGGGGAGCTGTTTTTT
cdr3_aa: CASSLALGNTGELFF

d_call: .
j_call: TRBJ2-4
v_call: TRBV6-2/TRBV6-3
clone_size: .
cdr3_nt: TGTGCCAGCAGTCCTCTCGGTCGGGGCGGTCTAGCCAAAAACATTCAGTACTTC
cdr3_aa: CASSPLGRGGLAKNIQYF

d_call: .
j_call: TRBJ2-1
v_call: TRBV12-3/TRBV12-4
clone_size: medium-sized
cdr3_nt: TGTGCCAGCAGGACTCCCGGGACCTCCGCGCAGTTCTTC
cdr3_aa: CASRTPGTSAQFF

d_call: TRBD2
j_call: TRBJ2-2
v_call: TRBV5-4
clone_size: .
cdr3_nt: TGTGCCAGCAGCTCCGGGACTAGCCGTACCGGGGAGCTGTTTTTT
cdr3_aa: CASSSGTSRTGELFF

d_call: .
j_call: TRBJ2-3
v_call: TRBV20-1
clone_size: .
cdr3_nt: TGCAGTGGTTCGGACTTGGCGCAGTATTTT
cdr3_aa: CSGSDLAQYF

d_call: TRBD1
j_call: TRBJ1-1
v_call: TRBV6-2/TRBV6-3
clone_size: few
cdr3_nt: TGTGCCACCTGGACAGGGAAGTTACGGACTGAAGCTTTCTTT
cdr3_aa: CATWTGKLRTEAFF

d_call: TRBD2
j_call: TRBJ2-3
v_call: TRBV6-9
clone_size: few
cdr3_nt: TGTGCCAGCAGTTACCCTAAGACGGGACTAGCGGCCACAGATACGCAGTATTTT
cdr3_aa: CASSYPKTGLAATDTQYF

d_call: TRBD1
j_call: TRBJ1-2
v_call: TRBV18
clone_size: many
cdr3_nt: TGTGCCAGCTCACCAGGGACAGGGGGCAACTATGGCTACACCTTC
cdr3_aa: CASSPGTGGNYGYTF

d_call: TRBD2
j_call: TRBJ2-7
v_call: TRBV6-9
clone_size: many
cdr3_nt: TGTGCCAGCAGTTGGGTAGGACTAGCGGGAGGGTCCATCTCCTACGAGCAGTACTTC
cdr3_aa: CASSWVGLAGGSISYEQYF

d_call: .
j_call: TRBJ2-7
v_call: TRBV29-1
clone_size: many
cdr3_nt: TGCAGCGTTTCGACCCTTGGGCGGTCATACGAGCAGTACTTC
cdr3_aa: CSVSTLGRSYEQYF

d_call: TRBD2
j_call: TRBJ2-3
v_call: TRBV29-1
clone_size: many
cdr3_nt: TGCAGCGTGACTACTAGCGCAGATACGCAGTATTTT
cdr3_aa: CSVTTSADTQYF

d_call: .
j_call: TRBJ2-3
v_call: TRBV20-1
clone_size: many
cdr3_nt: TGCAGTGCAGGGGGGGGGCGAAGCACAGATACGCAGTATTTT
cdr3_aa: CSAGGGRSTDTQYF

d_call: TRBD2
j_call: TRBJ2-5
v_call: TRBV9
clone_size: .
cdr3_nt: TGTGCCAGCAGCGCCGGGACTAGCAAAGAGACCCAGTACTTC
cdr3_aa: CASSAGTSKETQYF